These 24 T cell receptor beta chains were sequenced from one sample in a study of blood T cell repertoires in COVID-19. The protocol was immunoSEQ multiplex PCR, while the TCRdb copy is restricted to in-frame clones and leaves out a portion. The sample holds approximately 130,000 clones, 70% to 80% seen once. Sequencing was performed on peripheral blood. All receptors derive from a human donor in a cohort sampled during active COVID-19.

The chain couples TRBV9 to TRBJ1-1; tentative D call: TRBD1 (6 bases). V was shortened by 3 bases and J by 0 bases, with 9 bases between the two germline ends. The CDR3 runs to 14 residues. Germline CDR1 and CDR2: SGDLS and YYNGEE. As DNA, the CDR3 is TGTGCCAGCAGCGCAGGACAGTTGAACACTGAAGCTTTCTTT. Translated: CASSAGQLNTEAFF.

The chain recombines TRBV15 with TRBJ2-7; possibly TRBD2 for D (6 bases). The CDR3 loop spans 16 amino acids. Trimming took 5 bases from V and 2 from J, leaving 19 bases between them. CDR1 and CDR2 from the germline V gene are LNHNV and YYDKDF (reference sequence). CDR3 sequence reads: CATSSPGTGDPYEQYF. The CDR3 coding sequence is TGTGCCACCAGCTCCCCGGGGACGGGGGATCCCTACGAGCAGTACTTC.

The chain recombines TRBV19 with TRBJ2-7, with TRBD1 matching 7 bases. Germline V lookup: CDR1 LNHDA, CDR2 SQIVND (reference sequence). The CDR3 is 14 amino acids. V shed 6 bases, J shed 0 bases, and the junction held 5 bases outside the gene matches. In nucleotides, the CDR3 is TGTGCCAGTAGACCCCGGGACAGCTCCTACGAGCAGTACTTC. Protein: CASRPRDSSYEQYF.

The chain couples TRBV11-3 to TRBJ2-7; D remains unclear. The CDR3 is 14 amino acids. Trimming removed 6 bases at V and 3 bases at J, with 15 bases between. Germline values: CDR1 SGHNT, CDR2 YENEEA. The CDR3 bases are TGTGCCAGCAGTCCCCGACCCGGCGGCTACGAGCAGTACTTC. This sequence encodes CASSPRPGGYEQYF.

This chain connects TRBV11-2 to TRBJ2-1; TRBD2 matches 8 bases. V was clipped by 5 bases and J by 4 bases; unmatched bases: 7. The CDR3 length is 15 residues. Germline values: CDR1 SGHAT, CDR2 FQNNGV. CDR3 sequence reads: CASSQRLALYNEQFF. The CDR3 region has the DNA TGTGCCAGCAGCCAGCGACTAGCGCTTTACAATGAGCAGTTCTTC.

The sample holds a few counts of this clone. The genes are TRBV6-5 and TRBJ1-5; D is undetermined. The CDR3 has 15 residues. Between the trimmed V and J ends, which lost 6 bases and 4 bases, there was a span of 16 bases. Germline V gives CDR1 MNHEY, CDR2 SVGAGI. For the CDR3, the DNA is TGTGCCAGCAGCCGAGGACGGGGAAAAAATCAGCCCCAGCATTTT. Translation gives CASSRGRGKNQPQHF.

The genes are TRBV2 and TRBJ2-5; 9 bases match TRBD1. Germline V lookup: CDR1 SNHLY, CDR2 FYNNEI. This CDR3 has 14 residues. The V segment lost 4 bases and the J segment 5 bases; nucleotides outside the gene matches: 5. The CDR3, as DNA: TGTGCCAGCAGTGCGGGACAGGGAGAGGAGACCCAGTACTTC. The encoded protein is CASSAGQGEETQYF.

The chain uses TRBV29-1 and TRBJ1-3, with 7 nucleotides matching TRBD1. The CDR3 consists of 13 residues. V lost 2 bases and J lost 2; bases outside the gene matches: 0. Looked up from germline, CDR1 is SQVTM and CDR2 is ANQGSEA. CDR3 sequence: CSVEQGAGNTIYF. CDR3 sequence (DNA): TGCAGCGTTGAACAGGGGGCTGGAAACACCATATATTTT.

CDR3 in DNA: TGTGCCAGCAGCGTAGGGGACAGCTTTAATGAAAAACTGTTTTTT. It specifies CASSVGDSFNEKLFF. This sequence joins TRBV9 and TRBJ1-4; TRBD1 matches 7 bases. Germline V gives CDR1 SGDLS, CDR2 YYNGEE. The junction had 3 bases not matched to a gene; V was cut back by 0 bases and J by 4 bases. This CDR3 region has 15 residues.

The chain is built from TRBV14 and TRBJ2-3; D not resolved. The V end lost 4 bases, the J end lost 6 bases, and 14 bases lay between the germline ends. The CDR3 has 14 amino acids. The germline gives CDR1 SGHDN, CDR2 FVKESK. DNA for the CDR3: TGTGCCAGCAGCCTGACAAACCCCCGCGATACGCAGTATTTT. This gives the protein CASSLTNPRDTQYF.

The rearrangement joins TRBV6-5 to TRBJ1-2, with 11 nucleotides matching TRBD1. Germline assignment: CDR1 MNHEY and CDR2 SVGAGI. CDR3 length: 15 residues. V lost 6 bases to trimming and J lost 4 bases; unmatched junction nucleotides: 7. CDR3: CASSAGQGASYGYTF. CDR3 in DNA: TGTGCCAGCAGCGCCGGACAGGGGGCGAGCTATGGCTACACCTTC.

V usage is TRBV6-6 and J usage is TRBJ2-7; D is ambiguous. CDR3 length equals 14 residues. Trimming left V 0 bases short and J 6 bases short, with 12 bases between. Germline V lookup: CDR1 MNHNY, CDR2 SVGAGI (reference sequence). The CDR3 nucleotides are TGTGCCAGCAGTTACTCGTCAGGTGTGGGCGAGCAGTACTTC. Encoded protein: CASSYSSGVGEQYF.

This rearrangement joins TRBV11-1 to TRBJ2-7, with D perhaps matching TRBD2 (6 bases). The CDR3 runs to 14 residues. The germline V gene has CDR1 SGHAT and CDR2 FQDESV (reference sequence). Trimming stripped 1 base from V and 3 bases from J, with 10 bases between. CDR3 protein: CASSLERGSYEQYF. CDR3 coding DNA: TGTGCCAGCAGCTTAGAACGGGGGAGCTACGAGCAGTACTTC.

The chain carries TRBV6-5 and TRBJ2-7, with 11 bases lining up with TRBD1. With 6 bases clipped from V and 2 bases from J, the junction kept 3 bases outside the gene matches. Per the germline V gene, CDR1 is MNHEY and CDR2 is SVGAGI. The CDR3 runs to 14 residues. In nucleotides, the CDR3 is TGTGCCAGCAGCCCGGGACAGGGGGCCTACGAGCAGTACTTC. It yields the protein CASSPGQGAYEQYF.

The chain uses TRBV2 and TRBJ2-7; TRBD2 aligns across 10 bases. J lost 5 bases, V lost 5 bases, and 3 bases had no gene match. Germline V CDR1 and CDR2: SNHLY, FYNNEI. CDR3 length equals 13 residues. The CDR3 DNA is TGTGCCAGCAGTTCGGGACTAGCGAACGAGCAGTACTTC. Translated, it gives CASSSGLANEQYF.

This chain uses TRBV28 with TRBJ1-5; 12 positions agree with TRBD1. Trimming removed 5 bases from V and 0 bases from J; junction bases left unmatched: 8. The germline gives CDR1 MDHEN, CDR2 SYDVKM. This CDR3 is built from 18 residues. The CDR3 spells CASSPPGQGAYSNQPQHF. In nucleotides, the CDR3 is TGTGCCAGCAGTCCTCCGGGACAGGGGGCTTATAGCAATCAGCCCCAGCATTTT. The full variable domain, rest sourced from reference TRBV28 and TRBJ1-5, is DVKVTQSSRYLVKRTGEKVFLECVQDMDHENMFWYRQDPGLGLRLIYFSYDVKMKEKGDIPEGYSVSREKKERFSLILESASTNQTSMYLCASSPPGQGAYSNQPQHFGDGTRLSIL.

This chain connects TRBV19 to TRBJ2-6; D remains ambiguous. V dropped 9 bases and J dropped 1 base, with 4 bases sitting between them. Germline V gives CDR1 LNHDA, CDR2 SQIVND (reference sequence). The CDR3 extends over 12 amino acids. DNA for the CDR3: TGTGCCAGCGTTTCTGGGGCCAACGTCCTGACTTTC. It is translated as CASVSGANVLTF.

This clone was detected once. The gene calls are TRBV5-6 and TRBJ1-1, with a weak D call TRBD1 (5 bases). The CDR3 contains 15 residues. V was pared by 0 bases and J by 8 bases, with 17 bases between. CDR1 and CDR2 from the germline V gene are SGHDT and YYEEEE. The CDR3 region has the DNA TGTGCCAGCAGCTTGGAAATTGGCAGGGCGGGAGAAGCTTTCTTT. Amino acids: CASSLEIGRAGEAFF. The full variable domain, rest sourced from reference TRBV5-6 and TRBJ1-1, is DAGVTQSPTHLIKTRGQQVTLRCSPKSGHDTVSWYQQALGQGPQFIFQYYEEEERQRGNFPDRFSGHQFPNYSSELNVNALLLGDSALYLCASSLEIGRAGEAFFGQGTRLTVV.

The chain joins TRBV18 to TRBJ2-6; possibly TRBD2 for D (7 bases). Germline V gene lookup returns CDR1 KGHSH and CDR2 LQKENI. V was shortened by 0 bases and J by 5 bases, with 11 bases between the two germline ends. The CDR3 sequence is 16 residues long. CDR3 bases: TGTGCCAGCTCACCACCGGGGGGGGCCCGGGCCAACGTCCTGACTTTC. This translates into CASSPPGGARANVLTF. Looking up the rest from reference TRBV18 and TRBJ2-6 gives the full variable domain: NAGVMQNPRHLVRRRGQEARLRCSPMKGHSHVYWYRQLPEEGLKFMVYLQKENIIDESGMPKERFSAEFPKEGPSILRIQQVVRGDSAAYFCASSPPGGARANVLTFGAGSRLTVL.

The V and J genes are TRBV29-1 and TRBJ1-4, with a weak D call TRBD1 (5 bases). In germline, CDR1 is SQVTM, CDR2 ANQGSEA. CDR3 length equals 13 residues. Trimming pared 3 bases from V and 10 bases from J, leaving 15 bases between. The CDR3 bases are TGCAGCGTTGAGGGGCAGAACGCAGGAAAACTGTTTTTT. It encodes CSVEGQNAGKLFF.

The V gene is TRBV2, the J gene TRBJ1-4; D not certain. This CDR3 spans 13 amino acids. Germline lookup yields CDR1 SNHLY and CDR2 FYNNEI. With 4 bases removed from V and 7 bases from J, the gap between germline ends came to 10 bases. The CDR3 loop reads CASSGRESEKLFF. CDR3 DNA: TGTGCCAGCAGTGGCCGGGAGAGTGAAAAACTGTTTTTT.

This clone was observed a handful of times. This chain joins TRBV6-5 and TRBJ2-1; TRBD1 might be the D (6 bases). CDR3 size: 13 residues. In germline, CDR1 is MNHEY, CDR2 SVGAGI. V lost 2 bases to trimming and J lost 4 bases, with 6 bases between them. CDR3 sequence (DNA): TGTGCCAGCAGTTACGGACAGTACAATGAGCAGTTCTTC. Amino acid sequence: CASSYGQYNEQFF.

This rearrangement joins TRBV2 to TRBJ1-1; D remains ambiguous. Germline CDR1 reads SNHLY; CDR2 reads FYNNEI. Trimming stripped 2 bases from V and 2 bases from J, with 6 bases between. CDR3 length equals 13 residues. Here the CDR3 reads CASSENGNTEAFF. In DNA form, the CDR3 reads TGTGCCAGCAGTGAAAACGGTAACACTGAAGCTTTCTTT. Supplemented by reference TRBV2 and TRBJ1-1, the full variable domain reads EPEVTQTPSHQVTQMGQEVILRCVPISNHLYFYWYRQILGQKVEFLVSFYNNEISEKSEIFDDQFSVERPDGSNFTLKIRSTKLEDSAMYFCASSENGNTEAFFGQGTRLTVV.

This clone was observed a handful of times. CDR3 amino acids: CASSEAAGMGEKLFF. The DNA of the CDR3 is TGTGCCAGCAGTGAAGCGGCAGGGATGGGTGAAAAACTGTTTTTT. The chain uses TRBV6-1 and TRBJ1-4; the D gene is possibly TRBD1 (5 bases). Germline V gives CDR1 MNHNS, CDR2 SASEGT. Trimming shortened V by 0 bases and J by 7 bases, and 12 bases separated the two germline ends. The CDR3 is made up of 15 amino acids.